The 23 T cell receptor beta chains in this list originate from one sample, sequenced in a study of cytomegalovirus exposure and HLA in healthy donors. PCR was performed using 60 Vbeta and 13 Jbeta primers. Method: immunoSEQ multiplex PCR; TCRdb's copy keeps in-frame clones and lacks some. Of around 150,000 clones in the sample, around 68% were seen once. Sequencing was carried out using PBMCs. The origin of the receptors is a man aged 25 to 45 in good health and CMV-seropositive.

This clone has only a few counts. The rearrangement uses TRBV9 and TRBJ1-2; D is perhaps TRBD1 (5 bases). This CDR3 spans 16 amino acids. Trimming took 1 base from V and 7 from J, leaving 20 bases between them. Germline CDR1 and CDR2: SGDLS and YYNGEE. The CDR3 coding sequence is TGTGCCAGCAGCGTATTCGGGGACTCTGAACGGAGTGGCTACACCTTC. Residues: CASSVFGDSERSGYTF.

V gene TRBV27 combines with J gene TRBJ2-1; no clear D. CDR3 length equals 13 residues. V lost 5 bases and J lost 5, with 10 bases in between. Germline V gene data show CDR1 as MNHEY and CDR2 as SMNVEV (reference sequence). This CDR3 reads CASSMSPNNEQFF. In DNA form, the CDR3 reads TGTGCCAGCAGTATGTCTCCTAACAATGAGCAGTTCTTC.

In DNA form, the CDR3 reads TGTGCCAGCAGTTCCACTATAGGCCCGACTAGCAATGAGCAGTTCTTC. This translates into CASSSTIGPTSNEQFF. This sequence joins TRBV6-5 and TRBJ2-1, with a possible D match to TRBD2 (6 bases). V was trimmed by 4 bases and J by 6 bases, leaving 19 bases between them. CDR1 is MNHEY and CDR2 is SVGAGI in the germline V gene. The CDR3 runs to 16 residues.

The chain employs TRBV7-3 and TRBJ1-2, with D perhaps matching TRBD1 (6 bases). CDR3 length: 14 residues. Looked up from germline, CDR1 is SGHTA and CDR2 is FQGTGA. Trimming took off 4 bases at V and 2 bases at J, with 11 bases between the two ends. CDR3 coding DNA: TGTGCCAGCAGCTCGGGGGGCGGGAACTATGGCTACACCTTC. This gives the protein CASSSGGGNYGYTF.

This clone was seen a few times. This chain's CDR3 is CASSEGQGANQPQHF. The CDR3 region has the DNA TGTGCCAGCAGTGAAGGACAGGGGGCCAATCAGCCCCAGCATTTT. The chain links TRBV2 to TRBJ1-5; TRBD1 agrees at 10 bases. Germline V gene sequence: CDR1 SNHLY, CDR2 FYNNEI. This CDR3 is 15 amino acids long. J lost 3 bases, V lost 1 base, and 0 bases had no gene match.

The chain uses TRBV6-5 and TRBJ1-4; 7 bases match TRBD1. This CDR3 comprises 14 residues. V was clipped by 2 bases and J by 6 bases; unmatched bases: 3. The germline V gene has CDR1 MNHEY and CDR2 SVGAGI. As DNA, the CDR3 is TGTGCCAGCAGTTACAGGGGGCGCGATGAAAAACTGTTTTTT. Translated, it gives CASSYRGRDEKLFF.

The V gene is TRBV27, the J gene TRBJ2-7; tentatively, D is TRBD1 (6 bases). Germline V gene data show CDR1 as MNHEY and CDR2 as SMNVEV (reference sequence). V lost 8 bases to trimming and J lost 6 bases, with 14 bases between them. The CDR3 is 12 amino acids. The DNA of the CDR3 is TGTGCCAGCTCGCAGGGGAGTTGCGAGCAGTACTTC. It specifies CASSQGSCEQYF.

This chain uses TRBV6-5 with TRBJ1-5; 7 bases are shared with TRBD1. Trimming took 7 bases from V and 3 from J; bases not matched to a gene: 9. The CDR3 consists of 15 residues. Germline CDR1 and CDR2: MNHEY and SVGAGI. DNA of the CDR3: TGTGCCAGCACCGTGACAGGGACGGACAATCAGCCCCAGCATTTT. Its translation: CASTVTGTDNQPQHF.

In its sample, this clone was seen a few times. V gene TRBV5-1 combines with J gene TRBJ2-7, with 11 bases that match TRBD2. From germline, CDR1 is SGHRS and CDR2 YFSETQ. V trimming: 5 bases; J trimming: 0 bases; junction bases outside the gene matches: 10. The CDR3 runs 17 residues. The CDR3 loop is CASRKPGLADHSYEQYF. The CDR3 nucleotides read TGCGCCAGCAGAAAACCGGGACTAGCGGACCACTCCTACGAGCAGTACTTC.

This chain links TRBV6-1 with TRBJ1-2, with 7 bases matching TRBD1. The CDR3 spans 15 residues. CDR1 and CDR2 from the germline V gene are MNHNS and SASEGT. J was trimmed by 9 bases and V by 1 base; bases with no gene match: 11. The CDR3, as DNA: TGTGCCAGCAGTGAAGATTTTCCGGGACAGATACGCTACACCTTC. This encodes CASSEDFPGQIRYTF.

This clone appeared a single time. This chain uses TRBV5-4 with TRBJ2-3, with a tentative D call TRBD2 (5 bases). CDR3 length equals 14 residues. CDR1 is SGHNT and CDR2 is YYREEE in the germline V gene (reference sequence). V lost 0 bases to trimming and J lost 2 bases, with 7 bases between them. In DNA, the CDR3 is TGTGCCAGCAGCTTGGCGGGGATCACAGATACGCAGTATTTT. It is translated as CASSLAGITDTQYF. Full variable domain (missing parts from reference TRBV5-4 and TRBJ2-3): ETGVTQSPTHLIKTRGQQVTLRCSSQSGHNTVSWYQQALGQGPQFIFQYYREEENGRGNFPPRFSGLQFPNYSSELNVNALELDDSALYLCASSLAGITDTQYFGPGTRLTVL.

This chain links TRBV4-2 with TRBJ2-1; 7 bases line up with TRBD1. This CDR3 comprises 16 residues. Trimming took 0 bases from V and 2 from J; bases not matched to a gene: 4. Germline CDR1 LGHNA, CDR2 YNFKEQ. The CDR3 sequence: CASSQEQGNPYNEQFF. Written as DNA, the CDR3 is TGTGCCAGCAGCCAAGAACAGGGGAACCCCTACAATGAGCAGTTCTTC.

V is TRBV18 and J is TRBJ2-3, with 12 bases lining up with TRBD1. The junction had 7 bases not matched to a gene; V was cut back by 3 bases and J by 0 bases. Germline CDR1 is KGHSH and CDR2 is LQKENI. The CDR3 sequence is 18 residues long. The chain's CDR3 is CASSPGQGAIPSTDTQYF. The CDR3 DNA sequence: TGTGCCAGCTCACCGGGACAGGGGGCGATCCCTAGCACAGATACGCAGTATTTT.

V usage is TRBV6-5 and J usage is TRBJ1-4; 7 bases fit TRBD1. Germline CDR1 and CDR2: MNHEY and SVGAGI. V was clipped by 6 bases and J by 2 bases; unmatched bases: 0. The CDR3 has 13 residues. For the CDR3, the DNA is TGTGCCAGCAGGACAGGGACTAATGAAAAACTGTTTTTT. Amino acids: CASRTGTNEKLFF.

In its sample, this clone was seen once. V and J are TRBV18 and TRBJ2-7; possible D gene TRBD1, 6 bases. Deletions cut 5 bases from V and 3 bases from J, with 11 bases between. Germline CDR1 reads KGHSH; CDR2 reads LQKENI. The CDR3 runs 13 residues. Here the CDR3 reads CASSADRLYEQYF. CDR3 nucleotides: TGTGCCAGCTCAGCGGACAGACTCTACGAGCAGTACTTC.

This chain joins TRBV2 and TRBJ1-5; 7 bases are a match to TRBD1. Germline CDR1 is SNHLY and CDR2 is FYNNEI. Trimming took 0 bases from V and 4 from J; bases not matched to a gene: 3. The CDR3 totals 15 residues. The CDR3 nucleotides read TGTGCCAGCAGTGAAGCCGGGACAGAAAATCAGCCCCAGCATTTT. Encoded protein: CASSEAGTENQPQHF.

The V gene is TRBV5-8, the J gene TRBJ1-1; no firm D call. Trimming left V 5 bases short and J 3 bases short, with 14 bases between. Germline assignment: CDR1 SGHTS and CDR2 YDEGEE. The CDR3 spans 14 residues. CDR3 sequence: CASSVGELHTEAFF. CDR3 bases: TGTGCCAGCAGTGTTGGGGAGTTGCACACTGAAGCTTTCTTT. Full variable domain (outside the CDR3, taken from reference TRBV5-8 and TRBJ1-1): EAGVTQSPTHLIKTRGQQATLRCSPISGHTSVYWYQQALGLGLQFLLWYDEGEERNRGNFPPRFSGRQFPNYSSELNVNALELEDSALYLCASSVGELHTEAFFGQGTRLTVV.

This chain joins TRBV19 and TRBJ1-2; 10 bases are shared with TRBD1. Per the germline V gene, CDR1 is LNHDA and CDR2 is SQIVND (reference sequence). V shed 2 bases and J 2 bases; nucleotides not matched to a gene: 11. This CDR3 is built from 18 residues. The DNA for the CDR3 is TGTGCCAGTAGTATAAGCCTGACAGGGGGCGTTTCGAACTATGGCTACACCTTC. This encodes CASSISLTGGVSNYGYTF.

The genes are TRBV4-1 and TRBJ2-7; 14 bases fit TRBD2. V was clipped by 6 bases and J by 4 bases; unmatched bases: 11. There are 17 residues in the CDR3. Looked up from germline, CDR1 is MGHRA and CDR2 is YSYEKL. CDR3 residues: CASSILPGTSGRYEQYF. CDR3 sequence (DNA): TGCGCCAGCAGTATACTTCCGGGGACTAGCGGGAGATACGAGCAGTACTTC.

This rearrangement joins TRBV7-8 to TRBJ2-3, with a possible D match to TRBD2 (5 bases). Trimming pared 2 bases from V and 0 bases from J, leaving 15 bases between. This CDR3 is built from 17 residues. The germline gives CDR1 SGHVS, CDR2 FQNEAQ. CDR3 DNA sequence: TGTGCCAGCAGCTTATACCCCTCGGCGGGTAGCACAGATACGCAGTATTTT. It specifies CASSLYPSAGSTDTQYF. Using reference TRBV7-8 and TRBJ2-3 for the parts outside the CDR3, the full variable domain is GAGVSQSPRYKVAKRGQDVALRCDPISGHVSLFWYQQALGQGPEFLTYFQNEAQLDKSGLPSDRFFAERPEGSVSTLKIQRTQQEDSAVYLCASSLYPSAGSTDTQYFGPGTRLTVL.

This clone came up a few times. The CDR3 DNA reads as TGTGCCAGCAGTGGACTAGCGGAACACAATGAGCAGTTCTTC. The encoded protein is CASSGLAEHNEQFF. The V and J genes are TRBV13 and TRBJ2-1; 10 bases map to TRBD2. CDR1 is PRHDT, CDR2 FYEKMQ, per germline (reference sequence). Losses at the gene ends were 6 bases for V and 5 bases for J; bases not matched to a gene: 4. CDR3 size: 14 residues.

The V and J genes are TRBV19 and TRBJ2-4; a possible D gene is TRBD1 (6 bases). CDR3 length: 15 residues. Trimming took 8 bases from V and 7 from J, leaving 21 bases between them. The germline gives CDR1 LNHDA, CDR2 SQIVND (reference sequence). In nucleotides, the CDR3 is TGTGCCAGTTCGACCTACAGGGAACTCAGGAACATTCAGTACTTC. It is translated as CASSTYRELRNIQYF.

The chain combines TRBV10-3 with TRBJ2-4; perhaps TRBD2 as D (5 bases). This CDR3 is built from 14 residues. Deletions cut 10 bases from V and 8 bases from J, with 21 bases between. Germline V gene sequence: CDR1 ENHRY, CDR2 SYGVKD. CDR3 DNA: TGTGCCACCCGGCAGGAGGCCCTCGGGGACATTCAGTACTTC. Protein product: CATRQEALGDIQYF.